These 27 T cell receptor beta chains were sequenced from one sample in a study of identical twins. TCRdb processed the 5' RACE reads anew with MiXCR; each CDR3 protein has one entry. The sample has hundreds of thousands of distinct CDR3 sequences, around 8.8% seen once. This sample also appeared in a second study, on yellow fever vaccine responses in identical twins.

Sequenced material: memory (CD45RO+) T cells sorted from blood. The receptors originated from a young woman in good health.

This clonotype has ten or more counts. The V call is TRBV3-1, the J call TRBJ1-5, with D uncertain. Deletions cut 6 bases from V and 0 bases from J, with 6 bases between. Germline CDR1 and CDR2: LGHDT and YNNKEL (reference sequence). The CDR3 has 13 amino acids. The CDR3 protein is CASSWGSNQPQHF. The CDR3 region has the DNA TGTGCCAGCAGTTGGGGTAGCAATCAGCCCCAGCATTTT. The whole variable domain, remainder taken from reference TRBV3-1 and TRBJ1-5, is DTAVSQTPKYLVTQMGNDKSIKCEQNLGHDTMYWYKQDSKKFLKIMFSYNNKELIINETVPNRFSPKSPDKAHLNLHINSLELGDSAVYFCASSWGSNQPQHFGDGTRLSIL.

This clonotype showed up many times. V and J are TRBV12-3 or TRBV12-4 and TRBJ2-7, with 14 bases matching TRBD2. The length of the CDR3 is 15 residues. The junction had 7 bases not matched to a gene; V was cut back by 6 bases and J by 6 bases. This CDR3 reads CASSPGLAGGREQYF. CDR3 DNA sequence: TGTGCCAGCAGCCCCGGACTAGCGGGAGGTCGCGAGCAGTACTTC.

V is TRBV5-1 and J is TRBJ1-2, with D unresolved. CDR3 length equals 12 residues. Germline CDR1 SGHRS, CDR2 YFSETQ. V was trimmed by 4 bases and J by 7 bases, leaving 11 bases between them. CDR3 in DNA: TGCGCCAGCAGCCCGGATCAATCTGGCTACACCTTC. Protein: CASSPDQSGYTF.

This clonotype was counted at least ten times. The CDR3: CSASYPSDTQYF. The CDR3 coding sequence is TGCAGTGCTAGCTATCCCTCTGATACGCAGTATTTT. V gene TRBV20-1 combines with J gene TRBJ2-3, with no clear D. Between the trimmed V and J ends, which lost 3 bases and 6 bases, there was a span of 10 bases. Germline V CDR1 and CDR2: DFQATT, SNEGSKA (reference sequence). There are 12 residues in the CDR3.

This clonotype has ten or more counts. The CDR3 loop is CASSPLAGGLQFF. Written as DNA, the CDR3 is TGTGCCAGCAGCCCCCTAGCGGGAGGTTTGCAGTTCTTC. The chain is built from TRBV3-1 and TRBJ2-1; 11 nucleotides align to TRBD2. J lost 12 bases, V lost 4 bases, and 5 bases had no gene match. The V gene's germline CDR1 is LGHDT and CDR2 YNNKEL (reference sequence). CDR3 size: 13 residues.

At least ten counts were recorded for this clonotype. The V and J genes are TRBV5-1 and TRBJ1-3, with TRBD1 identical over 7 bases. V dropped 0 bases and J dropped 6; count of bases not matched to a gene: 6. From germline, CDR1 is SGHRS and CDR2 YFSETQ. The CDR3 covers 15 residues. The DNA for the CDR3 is TGCGCCAGCAGCTTGGGCCGGACAGGTGTAAACACCATATATTTT. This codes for CASSLGRTGVNTIYF.

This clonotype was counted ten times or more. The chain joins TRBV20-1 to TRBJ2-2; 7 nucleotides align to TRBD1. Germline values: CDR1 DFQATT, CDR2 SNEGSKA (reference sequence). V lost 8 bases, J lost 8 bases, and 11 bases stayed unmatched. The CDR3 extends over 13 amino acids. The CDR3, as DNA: TGCAGTCCCACAGGGGATAGGTGGGGGGAGCTGTTTTTT. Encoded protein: CSPTGDRWGELFF.

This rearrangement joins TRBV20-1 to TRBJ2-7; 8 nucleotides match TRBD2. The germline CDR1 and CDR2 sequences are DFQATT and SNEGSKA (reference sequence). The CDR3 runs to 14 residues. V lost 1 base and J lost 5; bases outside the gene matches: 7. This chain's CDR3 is CSARGGRNPNEQYF. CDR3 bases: TGCAGTGCTAGAGGCGGGAGGAATCCCAACGAGCAGTACTTC.

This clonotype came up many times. CDR3 protein: CASSFLGAKNIQYF. The CDR3 DNA reads as TGTGCCAGCAGCTTTCTGGGGGCCAAAAACATTCAGTACTTC. The chain recombines TRBV7-2 with TRBJ2-4, with no clear D. The length of the CDR3 is 14 residues. Germline CDR1 reads SGHTA; CDR2 reads FQGNSA. V lost 3 bases to trimming and J lost 1 base, with 7 bases between them.

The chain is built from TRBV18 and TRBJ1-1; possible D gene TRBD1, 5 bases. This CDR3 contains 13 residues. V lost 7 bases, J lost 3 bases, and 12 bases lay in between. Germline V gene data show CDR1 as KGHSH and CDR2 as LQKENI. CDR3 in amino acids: CASLRGDHTEAFF. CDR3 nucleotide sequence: TGTGCCAGCTTGAGGGGTGATCACACTGAAGCTTTCTTT.

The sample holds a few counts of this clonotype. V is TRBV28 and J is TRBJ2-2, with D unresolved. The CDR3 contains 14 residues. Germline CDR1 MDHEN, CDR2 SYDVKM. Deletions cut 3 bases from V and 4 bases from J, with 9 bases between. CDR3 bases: TGTGCCAGCAGTTTGAGGCCCTCCACCGGGGAGCTGTTTTTT. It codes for CASSLRPSTGELFF. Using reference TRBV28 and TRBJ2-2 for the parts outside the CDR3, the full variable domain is DVKVTQSSRYLVKRTGEKVFLECVQDMDHENMFWYRQDPGLGLRLIYFSYDVKMKEKGDIPEGYSVSREKKERFSLILESASTNQTSMYLCASSLRPSTGELFFGEGSRLTVL.

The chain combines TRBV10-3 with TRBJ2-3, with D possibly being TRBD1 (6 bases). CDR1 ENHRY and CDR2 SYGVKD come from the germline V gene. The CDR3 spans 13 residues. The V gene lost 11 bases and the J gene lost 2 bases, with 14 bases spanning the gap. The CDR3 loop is CAAHRDSTDTQYF. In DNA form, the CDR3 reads TGTGCCGCCCACAGGGATTCCACAGATACGCAGTATTTT.

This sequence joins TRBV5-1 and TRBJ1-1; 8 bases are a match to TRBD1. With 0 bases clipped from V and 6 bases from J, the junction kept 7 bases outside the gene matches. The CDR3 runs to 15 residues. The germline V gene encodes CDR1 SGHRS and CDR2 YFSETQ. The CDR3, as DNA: TGCGCCAGCAGCTTGGTCGGGACAGGTCCGGCTGAAGCTTTCTTT. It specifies CASSLVGTGPAEAFF. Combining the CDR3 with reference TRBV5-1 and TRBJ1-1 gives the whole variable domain KAGVTQTPRYLIKTRGQQVTLSCSPISGHRSVSWYQQTPGQGLQFLFEYFSETQRNKGNFPGRFSGRQFSNSRSEMNVSTLELGDSALYLCASSLVGTGPAEAFFGQGTRLTVV.

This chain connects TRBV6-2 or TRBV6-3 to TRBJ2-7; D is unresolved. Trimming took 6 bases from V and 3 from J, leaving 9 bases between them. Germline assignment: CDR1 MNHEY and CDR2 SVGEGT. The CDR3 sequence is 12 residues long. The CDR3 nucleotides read TGTGCCAGCAGATTAAAGGACTACGAGCAGTACGTC. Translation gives CASRLKDYEQYV.

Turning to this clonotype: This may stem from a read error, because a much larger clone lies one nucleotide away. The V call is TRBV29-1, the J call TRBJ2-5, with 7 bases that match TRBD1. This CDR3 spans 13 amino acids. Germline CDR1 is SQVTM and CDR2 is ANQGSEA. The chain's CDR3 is CSAEPTGAKTQYF. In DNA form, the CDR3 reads TGCAGCGCTGAACCCACAGGGGCGAAGACCCAGTACTTC.

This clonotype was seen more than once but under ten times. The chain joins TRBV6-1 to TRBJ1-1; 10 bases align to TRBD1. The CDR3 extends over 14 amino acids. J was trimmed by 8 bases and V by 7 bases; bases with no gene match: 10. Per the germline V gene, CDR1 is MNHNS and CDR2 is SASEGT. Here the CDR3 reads CASTHPGQGTEAFF. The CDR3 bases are TGTGCCAGCACCCATCCGGGACAGGGGACCGAAGCTTTCTTT.

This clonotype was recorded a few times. The CDR3 coding sequence is TGTGCCAGCAGCAAAAAGGTTGGCGGCCACCCGACGAAGTTCTTC. Its translation: CASSKKVGGHPTKFF. The gene calls are TRBV21-1 and TRBJ2-1. TRBV21-1 is an annotated pseudogene. The length of the CDR3 is 15 residues.

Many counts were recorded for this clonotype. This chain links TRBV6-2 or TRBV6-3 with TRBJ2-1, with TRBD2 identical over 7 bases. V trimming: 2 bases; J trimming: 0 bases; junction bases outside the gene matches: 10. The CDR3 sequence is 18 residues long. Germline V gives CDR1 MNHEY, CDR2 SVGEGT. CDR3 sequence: CASSYMSSGLSSYNEQFF. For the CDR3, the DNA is TGTGCCAGCAGTTACATGTCTAGCGGACTGAGCTCCTACAATGAGCAGTTCTTC.

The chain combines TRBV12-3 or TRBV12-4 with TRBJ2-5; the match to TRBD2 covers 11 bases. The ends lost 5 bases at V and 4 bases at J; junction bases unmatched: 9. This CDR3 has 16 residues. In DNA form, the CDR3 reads TGTGCCAGCAGTACCCTTCTAGCGGGGGGTGGAGAGACCCAGTACTTC. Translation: CASSTLLAGGGETQYF.

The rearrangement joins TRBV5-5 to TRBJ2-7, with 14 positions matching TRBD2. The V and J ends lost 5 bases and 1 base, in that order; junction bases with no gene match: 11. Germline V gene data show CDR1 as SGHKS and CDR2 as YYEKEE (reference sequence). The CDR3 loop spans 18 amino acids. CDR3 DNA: TGTGCCAGCAGTCCCGGGACTAGCGGGGGAAGGCGATCCTACGAGCAGTACGTC. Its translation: CASSPGTSGGRRSYEQYV.

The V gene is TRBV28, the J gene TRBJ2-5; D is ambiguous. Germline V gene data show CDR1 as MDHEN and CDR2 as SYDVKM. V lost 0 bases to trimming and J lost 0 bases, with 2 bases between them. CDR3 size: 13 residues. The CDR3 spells CASSLWYQETQYF. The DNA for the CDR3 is TGTGCCAGCAGTTTATGGTACCAAGAGACCCAGTACTTC.

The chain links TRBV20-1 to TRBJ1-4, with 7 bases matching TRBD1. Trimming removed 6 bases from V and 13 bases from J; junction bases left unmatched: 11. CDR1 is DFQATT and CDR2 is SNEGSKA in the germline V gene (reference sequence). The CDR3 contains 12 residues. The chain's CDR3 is CSAPRDSQGLFF. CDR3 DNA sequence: TGCAGTGCGCCCCGGGACAGCCAGGGACTGTTTTTT.

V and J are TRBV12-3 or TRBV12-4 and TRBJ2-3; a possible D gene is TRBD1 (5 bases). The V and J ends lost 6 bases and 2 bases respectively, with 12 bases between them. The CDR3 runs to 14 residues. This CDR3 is CASRSGLPTDTQYF. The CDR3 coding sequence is TGTGCCAGCAGATCAGGGTTACCCACAGATACGCAGTATTTT.

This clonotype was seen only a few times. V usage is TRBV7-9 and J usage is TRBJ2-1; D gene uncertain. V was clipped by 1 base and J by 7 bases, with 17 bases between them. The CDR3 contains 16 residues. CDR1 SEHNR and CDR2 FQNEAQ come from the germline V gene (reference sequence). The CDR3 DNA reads TGTGCCAGCAGCTTAGTTTTGGGGTTGGTTGAAAATGAGCAGTTCTTC. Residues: CASSLVLGLVENEQFF.

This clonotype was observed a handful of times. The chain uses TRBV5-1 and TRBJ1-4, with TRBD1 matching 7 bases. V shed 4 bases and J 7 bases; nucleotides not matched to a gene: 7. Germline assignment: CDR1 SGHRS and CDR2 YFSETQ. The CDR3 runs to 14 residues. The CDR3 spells CASSLLTGSEKLFF. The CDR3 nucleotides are TGCGCCAGCAGCCTGTTGACAGGGAGTGAAAAACTGTTTTTT.

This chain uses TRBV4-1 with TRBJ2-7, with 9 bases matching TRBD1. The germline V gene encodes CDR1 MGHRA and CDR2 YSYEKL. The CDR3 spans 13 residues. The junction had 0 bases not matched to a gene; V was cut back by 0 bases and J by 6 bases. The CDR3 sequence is CASSQEQGAEQYV. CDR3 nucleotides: TGCGCCAGCAGCCAAGAACAGGGGGCCGAGCAGTACGTC.

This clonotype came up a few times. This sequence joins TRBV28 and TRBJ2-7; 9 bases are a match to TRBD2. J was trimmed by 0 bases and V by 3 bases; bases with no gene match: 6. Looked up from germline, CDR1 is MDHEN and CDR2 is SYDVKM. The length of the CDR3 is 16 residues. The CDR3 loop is CASSLASGVLSYEQYF. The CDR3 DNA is TGTGCCAGCAGTTTGGCTAGCGGGGTACTCTCCTACGAGCAGTACTTC. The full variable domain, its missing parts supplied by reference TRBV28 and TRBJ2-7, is DVKVTQSSRYLVKRTGEKVFLECVQDMDHENMFWYRQDPGLGLRLIYFSYDVKMKEKGDIPEGYSVSREKKERFSLILESASTNQTSMYLCASSLASGVLSYEQYFGPGTRLTVT.